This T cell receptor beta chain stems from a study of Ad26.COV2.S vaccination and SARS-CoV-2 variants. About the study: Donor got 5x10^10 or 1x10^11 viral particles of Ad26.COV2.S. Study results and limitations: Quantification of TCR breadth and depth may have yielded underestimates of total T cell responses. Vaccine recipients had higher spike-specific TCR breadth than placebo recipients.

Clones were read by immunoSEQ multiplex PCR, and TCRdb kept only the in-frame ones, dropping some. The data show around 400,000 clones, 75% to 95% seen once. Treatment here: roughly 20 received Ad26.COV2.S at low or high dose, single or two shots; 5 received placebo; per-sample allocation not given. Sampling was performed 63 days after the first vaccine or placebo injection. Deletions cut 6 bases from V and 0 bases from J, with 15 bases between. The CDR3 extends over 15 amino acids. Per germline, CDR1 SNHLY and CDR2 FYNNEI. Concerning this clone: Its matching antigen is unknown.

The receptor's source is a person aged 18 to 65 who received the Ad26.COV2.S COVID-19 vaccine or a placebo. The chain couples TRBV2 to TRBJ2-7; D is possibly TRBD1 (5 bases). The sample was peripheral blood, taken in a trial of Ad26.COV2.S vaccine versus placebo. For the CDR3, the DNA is TGTGCCAGCAGGGTGACAGAGGTGAGCTCCTACGAGCAGTACTTC. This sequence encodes CASRVTEVSSYEQYF.